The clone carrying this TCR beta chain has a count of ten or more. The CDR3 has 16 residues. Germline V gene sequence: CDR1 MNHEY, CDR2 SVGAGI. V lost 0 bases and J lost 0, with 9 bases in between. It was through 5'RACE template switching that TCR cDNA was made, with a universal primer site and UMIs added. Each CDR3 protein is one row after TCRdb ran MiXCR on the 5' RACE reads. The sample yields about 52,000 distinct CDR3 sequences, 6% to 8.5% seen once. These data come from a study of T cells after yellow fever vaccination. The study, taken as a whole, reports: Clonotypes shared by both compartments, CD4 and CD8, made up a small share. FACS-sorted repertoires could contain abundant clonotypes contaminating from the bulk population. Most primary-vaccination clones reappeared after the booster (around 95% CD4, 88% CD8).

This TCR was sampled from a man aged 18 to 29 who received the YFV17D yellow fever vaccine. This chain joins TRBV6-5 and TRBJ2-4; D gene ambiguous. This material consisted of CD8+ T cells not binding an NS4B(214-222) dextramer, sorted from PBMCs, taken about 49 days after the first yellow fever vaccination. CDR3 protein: CASSYSGILAKNIQYF. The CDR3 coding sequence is TGTGCCAGCAGTTACTCGGGAATTCTAGCCAAAAACATTCAGTACTTC.